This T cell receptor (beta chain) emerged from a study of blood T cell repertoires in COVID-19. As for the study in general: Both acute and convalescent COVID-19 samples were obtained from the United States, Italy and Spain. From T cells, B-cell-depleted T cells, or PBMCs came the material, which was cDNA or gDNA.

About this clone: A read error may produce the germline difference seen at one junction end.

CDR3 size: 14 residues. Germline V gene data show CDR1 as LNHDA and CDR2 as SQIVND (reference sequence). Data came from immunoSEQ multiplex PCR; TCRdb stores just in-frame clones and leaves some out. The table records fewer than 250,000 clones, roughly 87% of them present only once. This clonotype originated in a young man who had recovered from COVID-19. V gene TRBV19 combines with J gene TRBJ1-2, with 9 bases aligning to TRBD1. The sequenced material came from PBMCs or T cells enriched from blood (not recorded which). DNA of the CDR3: TGTGCCAGTACTATAGGACAGGGGAACTATGGCTACACCTTC. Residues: CASTIGQGNYGYTF.